This T cell receptor (beta chain) was found in a study of control samples from healthy donors and cancer patients. Generated by immunoSEQ multiplex PCR, the TCRdb table keeps only in-frame clones and is missing some. The sample gives under 450,000 clones, 80% to 95% of which show up once; 5% to 8% is in the top ten. The germline CDR1 and CDR2 sequences are SGHAT and FQNNGV. This CDR3 spans 13 amino acids. V was cut by 3 bases and J by 9 bases, with 12 bases left in between. What was sequenced was PBMCs. The V and J genes are TRBV11-2 and TRBJ2-1, with a tentative D call TRBD1 (5 bases). The receptor was derived from a man aged 40-50 years with head and neck cancer. The CDR3 sequence is CASSFGPQGEQFF. The CDR3 nucleotides are TGTGCCAGCAGCTTTGGACCGCAGGGTGAGCAGTTCTTC.